These 14 T cell receptor beta chains were all obtained from the same sample, sequenced in a study of radiation and T cells in renal cell carcinoma (dated by TCRdb to about 2020). The library was made by the immunoSEQ multiplex PCR assay. Sourced from immuneACCESS, this table was stored by TCRdb with only in-frame sequences that have V and J called. A share of the clones is absent; for the studies checked, an unresolved V gene accounts for under half, and the remainder has no known explanation. This sample gives just under 80,000 clones in total; 86% of them show up just once. The top ten hold 20% to 25% of the sample. What this sample's time point label stands for: blood 2 weeks post-SBRT. Read against the paper, the sample's treatment or condition label means: 15 Gy SBRT to primary tumor, nephrectomy 4 weeks later. Here the sequenced sample was blood, taken from a patient whose treatment included radiotherapy and nephrectomy. All receptors derive from a woman aged 45-65 years with renal cell carcinoma.

The table lists this clone with a count of one. The genes are TRBV28 and TRBJ1-3; 7 bases are shared with TRBD1. The V segment lost 4 bases and the J segment 3 bases; nucleotides outside the gene matches: 6. The CDR3 is 15 amino acids. Per the germline V gene, CDR1 is MDHEN and CDR2 is SYDVKM. CDR3 DNA: TGTGCCAGCAGTTCAGGGACAGTCGGTGGAAACACCATATATTTT. Protein: CASSSGTVGGNTIYF.

This clone showed up just a few times. The rearrangement uses TRBV28 and TRBJ1-5; 8 bases line up with TRBD1. In germline, CDR1 is MDHEN, CDR2 SYDVKM. V shed 6 bases and J 1 base; nucleotides not matched to a gene: 5. The CDR3 has 15 residues. Here the CDR3 DNA reads TGTGCCAGCAGGACAGGGGCAGGGAGCAATCAGCCCCAGCATTTT. Translation: CASRTGAGSNQPQHF. The full variable domain, rest sourced from reference TRBV28 and TRBJ1-5, is DVKVTQSSRYLVKRTGEKVFLECVQDMDHENMFWYRQDPGLGLRLIYFSYDVKMKEKGDIPEGYSVSREKKERFSLILESASTNQTSMYLCASRTGAGSNQPQHFGDGTRLSIL.

V is TRBV15 and J is TRBJ1-5; a possible D gene is TRBD1 (5 bases). The CDR3 sequence is 15 residues long. With 0 bases removed from V and 9 bases from J, the gap between germline ends came to 15 bases. Germline V lookup: CDR1 LNHNV, CDR2 YYDKDF (reference sequence). CDR3: CATSREGTRVSPQHF. The CDR3 DNA follows: TGTGCCACCAGCAGAGAAGGAACCAGGGTTTCGCCCCAGCATTTT.

CDR3 sequence reads: CASSPGGARSYEQYF. CDR3 bases: TGTGCCAGCAGCCCGGGGGGGGCCAGGTCCTACGAGCAGTACTTC. The chain has TRBV5-4 and TRBJ2-7; 8 bases line up with TRBD2. The CDR3 runs to 15 residues. Unmatched junction bases numbered 7, after V lost 4 bases and J lost 1 base. Per the germline V gene, CDR1 is SGHNT and CDR2 is YYREEE (reference sequence). Full variable domain (rest looked up from reference TRBV5-4 and TRBJ2-7): ETGVTQSPTHLIKTRGQQVTLRCSSQSGHNTVSWYQQALGQGPQFIFQYYREEENGRGNFPPRFSGLQFPNYSSELNVNALELDDSALYLCASSPGGARSYEQYFGPGTRLTVT.

This clone came up once. The rearrangement uses TRBV19 and TRBJ1-5; 9 bases fit TRBD1. Germline V gives CDR1 LNHDA, CDR2 SQIVND (reference sequence). Unmatched junction bases numbered 14, after V lost 5 bases and J lost 0 bases. The CDR3 sequence is 19 residues long. The CDR3 DNA follows: TGTGCCAGTAGTCCTCGGACAGGGGCTAAGATTAATAGCAATCAGCCCCAGCATTTT. Protein sequence: CASSPRTGAKINSNQPQHF.

The V gene is TRBV28, the J gene TRBJ2-5; TRBD1 aligns across 9 bases. This CDR3 spans 14 amino acids. Unmatched junction bases numbered 3, after V lost 3 bases and J lost 4 bases. Germline loops: CDR1 MDHEN, CDR2 SYDVKM. CDR3 region: CASSFTGGSETQYF. The CDR3 DNA reads TGTGCCAGCAGTTTCACAGGGGGCTCAGAGACCCAGTACTTC.

V and J are TRBV5-8 and TRBJ2-5, with D perhaps TRBD1 or TRBD2 (5 bases each). V lost 3 bases to trimming and J lost 0 bases, with 9 bases between them. CDR3 size: 14 residues. Germline loops: CDR1 SGHTS, CDR2 YDEGEE. The CDR3 DNA sequence: TGTGCCAGCAGCTCCAGGGAGTACCAAGAGACCCAGTACTTC. Its protein product is CASSSREYQETQYF. The variable domain in full, completed from reference TRBV5-8 and TRBJ2-5, reads EAGVTQSPTHLIKTRGQQATLRCSPISGHTSVYWYQQALGLGLQFLLWYDEGEERNRGNFPPRFSGRQFPNYSSELNVNALELEDSALYLCASSSREYQETQYFGPGTRLLVL.

V is TRBV4-3 and J is TRBJ2-1; D may correspond to TRBD1 or TRBD2 (5 bases each). In germline, CDR1 is LGHNA, CDR2 YSLEER. This CDR3 is built from 13 residues. V dropped 1 base and J dropped 8 bases, with 9 bases sitting between them. CDR3 nucleotide sequence: TGCGCCAGCAGCCAAGCCCCGGGGCATGAGCAGTTCTTC. This gives the protein CASSQAPGHEQFF.

The rearrangement joins TRBV6-1 to TRBJ2-7; no clear D gene. The CDR3 loop spans 12 amino acids. Germline assignment: CDR1 MNHNS and CDR2 SASEGT. Trimming stripped 8 bases from V and 2 bases from J, with 10 bases between. The CDR3 sequence is CASERIPYEQYF. The CDR3 DNA sequence: TGTGCCAGCGAACGTATTCCCTACGAGCAGTACTTC.

J is TRBJ2-1 and V is TRBV10-1; TRBD2 matches 9 bases. Per germline, CDR1 WNHNN and CDR2 SYGVQD (reference sequence). Trimming at V came to 0 bases and at J to 7 bases, leaving 10 bases not matched to a gene. The CDR3 covers 17 residues. The DNA of the CDR3 is TGCGCCAGCAGTGAGTCGAAAGGCGGGAGGGCCGGTAATGAGCAGTTCTTC. Its translation: CASSESKGGRAGNEQFF.

The sample holds a few counts of this clone. This chain links TRBV6-4 with TRBJ2-3; TRBD1 matches 11 bases. Germline-derived CDR1 and CDR2 are MRHNA and SNTAGT. Trimming removed 11 bases from V and 4 bases from J; junction bases left unmatched: 11. The CDR3 is made up of 15 amino acids. The CDR3 DNA reads TGTGCCCGCCCCCGGGACAGGGGGTCGGCAGATACGCAGTATTTT. Encoded protein: CARPRDRGSADTQYF.

V usage is TRBV7-2 and J usage is TRBJ2-2; no reliable D call. V was cut by 8 bases and J by 4 bases, with 14 bases left in between. CDR1 SGHTA and CDR2 FQGNSA come from the germline V gene. The CDR3 length is 14 residues. CDR3: CASVPSRSTGELFF. The CDR3, as DNA: TGTGCCAGCGTCCCGAGTCGTAGCACCGGGGAGCTGTTTTTT.

The V and J genes are TRBV6-5 and TRBJ1-3, with D possibly being TRBD1 (6 bases). CDR1 is MNHEY, CDR2 SVGAGI, per germline. This CDR3 spans 13 amino acids. V gave up 6 bases and J gave up 10 bases, with 16 bases separating them. CDR3 DNA: TGTGCCAGCAGGCGGGATATAGGGGGGACCATATATTTT. Its protein product is CASRRDIGGTIYF.

The rearrangement links TRBV27 to TRBJ2-7; tentative D call: TRBD2 (6 bases). The germline V gene has CDR1 MNHEY and CDR2 SMNVEV (reference sequence). CDR3 length: 11 residues. V was clipped by 11 bases and J by 1 base, with 9 bases between them. The CDR3 region is CASGESYEQYF. CDR3 in DNA: TGTGCCTCGGGGGAGTCCTACGAGCAGTACTTC.